The present entry profiles one T cell receptor (beta chain) with its context. Antigen: not known. This specimen belongs to a study of shared clonotypes between healthy human individuals. General study findings and limits: Tissue TCR repertoires likely differ from these blood-only repertoires.

The V gene's germline CDR1 is ENHRY and CDR2 SYGVKD. Trimming took 4 bases from V and 0 from J; bases not matched to a gene: 12. CDR3 size: 19 residues. The repertoire was sequenced with immunoSEQ multiplex PCR; TCRdb's copy has only in-frame clones and lacks some. The data show approximately 1,000,000 clones, with around 77% seen just once and more than 0.85% held by the top ten. The chain couples TRBV10-3 to TRBJ2-6; 7 bases agree with TRBD1. The sequence came from a man aged 18 to 35 in good health. Some clones in this sample may be carry-over from other donors' samples. Sequenced material: memory CD4+ T cells from PBMCs. Subset given: CD45RA-negative fraction. Here the CDR3 reads CAISAPSGTVFSGANVLTF. CDR3 sequence (DNA): TGTGCCATCAGTGCTCCTTCCGGGACAGTCTTCTCTGGGGCCAACGTCCTGACTTTC.